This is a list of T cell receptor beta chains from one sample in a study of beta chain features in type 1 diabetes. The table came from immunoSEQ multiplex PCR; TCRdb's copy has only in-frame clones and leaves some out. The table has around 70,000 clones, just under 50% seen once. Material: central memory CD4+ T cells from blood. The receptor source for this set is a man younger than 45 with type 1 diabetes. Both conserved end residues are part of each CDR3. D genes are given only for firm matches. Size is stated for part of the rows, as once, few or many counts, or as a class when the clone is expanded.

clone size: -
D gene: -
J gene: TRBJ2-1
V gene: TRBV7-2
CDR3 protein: CASSLGPGARYNEQFF
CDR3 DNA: TGTGCCAGCAGCTTAGGACCGGGAGCGAGATACAATGAGCAGTTCTTC

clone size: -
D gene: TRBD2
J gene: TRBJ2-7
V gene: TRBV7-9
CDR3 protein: CASRPFTSGTSYEQYF
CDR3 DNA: TGTGCCAGCAGACCGTTTACTAGCGGGACCAGCTACGAGCAGTACTTC

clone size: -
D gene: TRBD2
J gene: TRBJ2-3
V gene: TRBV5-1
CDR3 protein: CASSLRPSGEADTQYF
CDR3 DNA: TGCGCCAGCAGCTTGCGGCCCAGCGGGGAGGCAGATACGCAGTATTTT

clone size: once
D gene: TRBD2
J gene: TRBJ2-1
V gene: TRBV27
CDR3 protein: CASSLQTSGWNEQFF
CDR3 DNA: TGTGCCAGCAGTTTACAAACTAGCGGGTGGAATGAGCAGTTCTTC

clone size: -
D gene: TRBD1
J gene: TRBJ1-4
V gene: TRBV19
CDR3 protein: CASSTGTATNEKLFF
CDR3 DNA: TGTGCCAGTAGTACCGGGACAGCAACTAATGAAAAACTGTTTTTT

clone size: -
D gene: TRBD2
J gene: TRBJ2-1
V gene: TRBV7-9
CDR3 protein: CASSRTGGRRNEQFF
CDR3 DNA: TGTGCCAGCAGCAGGACGGGGGGTCGGCGCAATGAGCAGTTCTTC

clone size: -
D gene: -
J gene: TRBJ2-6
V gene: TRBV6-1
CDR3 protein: CASSEMEAVGANVLTF
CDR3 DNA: TGTGCCAGCAGTGAAATGGAAGCGGTTGGGGCCAACGTCCTGACTTTC

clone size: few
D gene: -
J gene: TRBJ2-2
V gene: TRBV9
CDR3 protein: CASSAWAANTGELFF
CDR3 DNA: TGTGCCAGCAGCGCCTGGGCCGCGAACACCGGGGAGCTGTTTTTT

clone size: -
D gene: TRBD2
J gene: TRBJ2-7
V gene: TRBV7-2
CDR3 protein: CASSLKAGGPTYEQYF
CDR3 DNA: TGTGCCAGCAGCTTGAAAGCGGGAGGCCCTACCTACGAGCAGTACTTC

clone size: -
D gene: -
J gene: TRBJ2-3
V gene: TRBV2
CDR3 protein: CASSPSLPVGADTQYF
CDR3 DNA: TGTGCCAGCAGTCCCAGCCTTCCGGTAGGGGCAGATACGCAGTATTTT

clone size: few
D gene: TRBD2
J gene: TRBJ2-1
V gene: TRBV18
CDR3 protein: CASSLSLAGSYNEQFF
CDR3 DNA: TGTGCCAGCTCTCTTAGCCTAGCGGGATCCTACAATGAGCAGTTCTTC

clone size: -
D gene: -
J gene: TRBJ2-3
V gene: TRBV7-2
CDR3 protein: CASSFDRSTDTQYF
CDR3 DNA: TGTGCCAGCAGCTTTGACAGGAGCACAGATACGCAGTATTTT

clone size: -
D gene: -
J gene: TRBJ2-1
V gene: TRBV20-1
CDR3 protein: CSASSHEQFF
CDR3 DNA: TGCAGTGCTAGTTCTCATGAGCAGTTCTTC

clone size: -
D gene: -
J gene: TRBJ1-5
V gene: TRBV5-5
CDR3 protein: CASSLGGPGQPQHF
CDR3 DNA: TGTGCCAGCAGCCTAGGAGGGCCCGGTCAGCCCCAGCATTTT

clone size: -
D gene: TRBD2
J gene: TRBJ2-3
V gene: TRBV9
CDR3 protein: CASSVGGERGARDTQYF
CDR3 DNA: TGTGCCAGCAGCGTAGGGGGGGAGCGGGGGGCCCGAGATACGCAGTATTTT

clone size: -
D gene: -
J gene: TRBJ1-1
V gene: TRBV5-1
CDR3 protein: CASSLEHLNTEAFF
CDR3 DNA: TGCGCCAGCAGCTTGGAACACCTGAACACTGAAGCTTTCTTT

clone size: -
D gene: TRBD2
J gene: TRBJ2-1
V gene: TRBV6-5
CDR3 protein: CASSYATTSGRHEQFF
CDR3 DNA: TGTGCCAGCAGTTACGCTACGACTAGCGGGAGACATGAGCAGTTCTTC

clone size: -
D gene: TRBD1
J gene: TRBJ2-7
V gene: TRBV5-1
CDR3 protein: CASSTFDRDGDEQYF
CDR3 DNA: TGCGCCAGCAGCACTTTCGACAGGGACGGGGACGAGCAGTACTTC

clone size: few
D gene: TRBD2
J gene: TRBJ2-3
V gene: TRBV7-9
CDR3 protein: CASSSPGGPTDTQYF
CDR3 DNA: TGTGCCAGCAGCTCCCCGGGGGGTCCCACAGATACGCAGTATTTT

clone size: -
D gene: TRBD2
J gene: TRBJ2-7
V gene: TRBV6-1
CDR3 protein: CASMLADSYEQYF
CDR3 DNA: TGTGCCAGCATGCTAGCGGATTCCTACGAGCAGTACTTC

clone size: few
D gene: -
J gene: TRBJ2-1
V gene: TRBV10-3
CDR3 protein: CAISELEDEQFF
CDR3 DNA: TGTGCCATCAGTGAGCTAGAGGATGAGCAGTTCTTC

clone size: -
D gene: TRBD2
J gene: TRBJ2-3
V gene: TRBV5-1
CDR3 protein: CASTPTPLAGAAGTQYF
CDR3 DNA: TGCGCCAGCACCCCCACGCCTCTAGCGGGGGCGGCCGGTACGCAGTATTTT

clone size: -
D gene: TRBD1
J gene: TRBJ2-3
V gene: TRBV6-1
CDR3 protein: CASSEADRGQDTQYF
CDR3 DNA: TGTGCCAGCAGTGAAGCGGACAGGGGGCAAGATACGCAGTATTTT

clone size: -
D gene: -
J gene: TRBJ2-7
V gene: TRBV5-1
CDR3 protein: CASSLAQDRAYEQYF
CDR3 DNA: TGCGCCAGCAGCTTGGCCCAGGACAGAGCCTACGAGCAGTACTTC

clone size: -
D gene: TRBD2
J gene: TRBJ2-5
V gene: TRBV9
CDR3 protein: CASSDGRTSGGQETQYF
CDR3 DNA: TGTGCCAGCAGCGACGGAAGGACTAGCGGGGGGCAAGAGACCCAGTACTTC

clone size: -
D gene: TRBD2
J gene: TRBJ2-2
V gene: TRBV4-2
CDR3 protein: CASSQSTRGGDVTGELFF
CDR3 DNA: TGTGCCAGCAGCCAATCGACGCGTGGGGGGGATGTAACCGGGGAGCTGTTTTTT

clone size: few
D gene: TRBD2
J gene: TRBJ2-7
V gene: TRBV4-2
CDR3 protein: CASSQDRLAAYEQYF
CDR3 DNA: TGTGCCAGCAGCCAAGATCGCCTAGCGGCCTACGAGCAGTACTTC

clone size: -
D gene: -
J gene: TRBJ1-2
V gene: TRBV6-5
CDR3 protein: CASYRASYGYTF
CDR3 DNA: TGTGCCAGCTACAGGGCCTCCTATGGCTACACCTTC

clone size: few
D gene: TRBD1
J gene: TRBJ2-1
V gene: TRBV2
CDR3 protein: CASIKGATPGNEQFF
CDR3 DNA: TGTGCCAGCATCAAGGGGGCCACTCCCGGCAATGAGCAGTTCTTC

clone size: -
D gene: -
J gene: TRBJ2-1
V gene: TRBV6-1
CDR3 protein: CASRGDMEQFF
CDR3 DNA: TGTGCCAGCAGGGGGGACATGGAGCAGTTCTTC

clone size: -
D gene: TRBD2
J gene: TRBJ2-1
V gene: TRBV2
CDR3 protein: CASSEALSGGDPNNEQFF
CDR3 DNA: TGTGCCAGCAGTGAAGCGCTTTCGGGAGGGGACCCCAACAATGAGCAGTTCTTC

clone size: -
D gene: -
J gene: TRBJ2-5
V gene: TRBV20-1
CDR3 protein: CSNGGKETQYF
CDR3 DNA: TGCAGCAACGGGGGTAAAGAGACCCAGTACTTC

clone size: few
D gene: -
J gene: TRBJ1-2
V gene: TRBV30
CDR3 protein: CAWSARTDGYTF
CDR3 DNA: TGTGCCTGGAGTGCCAGAACCGATGGCTACACCTTC

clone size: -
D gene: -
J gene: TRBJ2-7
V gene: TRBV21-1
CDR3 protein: CASKEGQGLPEQYF
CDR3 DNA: TGTGCCAGCAAGGAAGGACAGGGCCTGCCCGAGCAGTACTTC

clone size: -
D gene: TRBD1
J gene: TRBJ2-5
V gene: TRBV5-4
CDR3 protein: CASSFVGQGDGETQYF
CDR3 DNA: TGTGCCAGCAGTTTCGTCGGACAGGGGGATGGAGAGACCCAGTACTTC

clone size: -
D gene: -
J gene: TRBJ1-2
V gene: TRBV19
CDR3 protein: CASSDPQGANYGYTF
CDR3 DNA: TGTGCCAGTAGTGACCCACAGGGCGCTAACTATGGCTACACCTTC

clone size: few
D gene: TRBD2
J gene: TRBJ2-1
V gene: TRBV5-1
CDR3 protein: CASSPTSGGGDEQFF
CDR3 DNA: TGCGCCAGCAGCCCGACTAGCGGGGGAGGGGATGAGCAGTTCTTC

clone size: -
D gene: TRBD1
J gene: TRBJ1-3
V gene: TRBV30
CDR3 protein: CAWSTGAQLSGNTIYF
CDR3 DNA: TGTGCCTGGAGTACAGGGGCGCAACTCTCTGGAAACACCATATATTTT

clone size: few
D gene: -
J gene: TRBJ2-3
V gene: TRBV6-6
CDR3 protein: CASSDRDFTDTQYF
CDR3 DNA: TGTGCCAGCAGTGACCGGGACTTCACAGATACGCAGTATTTT

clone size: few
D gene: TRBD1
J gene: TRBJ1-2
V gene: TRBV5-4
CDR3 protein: CASSLTGGGRGYTF
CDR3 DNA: TGTGCCAGCAGCTTGACAGGGGGCGGACGAGGCTACACCTTC

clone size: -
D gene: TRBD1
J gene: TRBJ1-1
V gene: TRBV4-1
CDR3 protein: CASSQQQGARTEAFF
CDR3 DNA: TGCGCCAGCAGCCAACAACAGGGGGCGCGCACTGAAGCTTTCTTT

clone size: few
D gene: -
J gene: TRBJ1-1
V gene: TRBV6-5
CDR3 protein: CASSSEGGAFF
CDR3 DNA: TGTGCCAGCAGTTCGGAGGGAGGTGCTTTCTTT

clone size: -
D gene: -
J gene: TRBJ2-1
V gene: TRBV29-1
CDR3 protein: CSVRTPYNEQFF
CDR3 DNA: TGCAGCGTTAGGACACCCTACAATGAGCAGTTCTTC

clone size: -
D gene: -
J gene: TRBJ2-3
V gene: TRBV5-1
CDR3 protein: CASSWGPRGGTSTDTQYF
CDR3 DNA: TGCGCCAGCAGCTGGGGACCGCGGGGCGGTACTAGCACAGATACGCAGTATTTT

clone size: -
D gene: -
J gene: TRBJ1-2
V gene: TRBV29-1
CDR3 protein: CSVVTGGANYGYTF
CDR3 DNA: TGCAGCGTTGTCACGGGGGGAGCTAACTATGGCTACACCTTC

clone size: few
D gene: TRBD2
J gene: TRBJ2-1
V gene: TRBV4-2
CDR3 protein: CASSQDMASGGASDEQFF
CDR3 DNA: TGTGCCAGCAGCCAAGATATGGCTAGCGGGGGGGCATCGGATGAGCAGTTCTTC

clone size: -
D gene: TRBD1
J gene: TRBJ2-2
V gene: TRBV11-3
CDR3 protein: CASSRRLSGGNTGELFF
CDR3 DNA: TGTGCCAGCAGCCGACGGTTGTCAGGGGGCAACACCGGGGAGCTGTTTTTT

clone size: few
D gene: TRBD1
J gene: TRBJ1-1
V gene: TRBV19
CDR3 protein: CASSIARTGQEAFF
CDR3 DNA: TGTGCCAGTAGTATAGCCCGGACAGGGCAAGAAGCTTTCTTT

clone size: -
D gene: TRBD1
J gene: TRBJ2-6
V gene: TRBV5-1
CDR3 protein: CASSLVPGTGAGANVLTF
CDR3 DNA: TGCGCCAGCAGCTTGGTCCCCGGGACAGGGGCTGGGGCCAACGTCCTGACTTTC

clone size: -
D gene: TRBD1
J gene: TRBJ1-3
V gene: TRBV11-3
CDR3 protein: CASSKTDRGPGNTIYF
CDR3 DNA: TGTGCCAGCAGCAAAACTGACAGGGGGCCTGGAAACACCATATATTTT

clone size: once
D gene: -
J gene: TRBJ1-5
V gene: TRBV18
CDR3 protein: CASSSTENQPQHF
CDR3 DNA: TGTGCCAGCTCATCGACAGAGAATCAGCCCCAGCATTTT

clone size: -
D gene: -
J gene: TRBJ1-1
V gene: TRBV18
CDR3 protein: CASSPPGQNTEAFF
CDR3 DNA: TGTGCCAGCTCACCACCGGGACAGAACACTGAAGCTTTCTTT

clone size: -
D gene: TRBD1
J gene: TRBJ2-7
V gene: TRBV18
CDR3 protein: CASSSTGQYEQYF
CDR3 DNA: TGTGCCAGCTCATCGACAGGGCAGTACGAGCAGTACTTC

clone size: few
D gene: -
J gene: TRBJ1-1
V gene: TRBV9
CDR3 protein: CASSGTVNTEAFF
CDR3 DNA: TGTGCCAGCAGCGGAACAGTCAACACTGAAGCTTTCTTT

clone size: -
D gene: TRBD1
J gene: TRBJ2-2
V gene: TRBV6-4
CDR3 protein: CASSPAGTENTGELFF
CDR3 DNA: TGTGCCAGCAGTCCCGCCGGGACAGAGAACACCGGGGAGCTGTTTTTT